Listed below are T cell receptor beta chains from one sample, sequenced in a study of blood T cell repertoires in COVID-19. Repertoires were generated with immunoSEQ multiplex PCR, while TCRdb's copy carries only in-frame clones and drops some. The repertoire has roughly 87,000 clones, 60% to 80% of them found once; the top ten carry approximately 4%. Material for sequencing was peripheral blood. The receptors stem from a woman aged 45-65 years with acute or convalescent COVID-19. CDR3s include the opening cysteine and the closing phenylalanine or tryptophan. A D gene is named only where the DNA matches it firmly. Clone size, where shown, is once, few, many, or a class for clones that have expanded.

TRBV18,NA,TRBJ1-2,TRBD1,TGTGCCAGCTCACCACTGGACAGGGATGGCTACACCTTC,CASSPLDRDGYTF
TRBV29-1,NA,TRBJ1-1,NA,TGCAGCGTTCGGGAGGGAGACACTGAAGCTTTCTTT,CSVREGDTEAFF
TRBV5-4,NA,TRBJ2-3,TRBD2,TGTGCCAGCAGCAACCTAGCGGGGGGGCTCACAGATACGCAGTATTTT,CASSNLAGGLTDTQYF
TRBV7-2,NA,TRBJ1-2,NA,TGTGCCAGCAGCTTACCCGGGGTCAACTATGGCTACACCTTC,CASSLPGVNYGYTF
TRBV5-1,NA,TRBJ1-1,NA,TGCGCCAGCAGCTTGGCCGGCGGGGTTGGAACTGAAGCTTTCTTT,CASSLAGGVGTEAFF
TRBV6-6,NA,TRBJ2-7,NA,TGTGCCAGCAGTTGGACTATGACAGGGGAGCAGTACTTC,CASSWTMTGEQYF
TRBV7-8,NA,TRBJ2-7,NA,TGTGCCAGCAGCCAAACAGTGCTCTACGAGCAGTACTTC,CASSQTVLYEQYF
TRBV27,once,TRBJ1-2,NA,TGTGCCAGCCCACGAGGCTATGGCTACACCTTC,CASPRGYGYTF
TRBV5-8,few,TRBJ1-1,NA,TGTGCCAGCAGCTTGTTGGGGGGAGGTGAAGCTTTCTTT,CASSLLGGGEAFF
TRBV2,NA,TRBJ1-1,NA,TGTGCCAGCGTCGGCGGGTTTGAAGCTTTCTTT,CASVGGFEAFF
TRBV7-3,NA,TRBJ1-1,NA,TGTGCCAGCAGCTTAGAGGGACTCGACACTGAAGCTTTCTTT,CASSLEGLDTEAFF
TRBV9,few,TRBJ1-1,NA,TGTGCCAGCAGCGTAGCCGTCAGAGGGAGGGACGCTGAAGCTTTCTTT,CASSVAVRGRDAEAFF
TRBV11-2,NA,TRBJ2-5,TRBD1,TGTGCCAGCAGCTCTCAGGACAGGGGGCGAGAGACCCAGTACTTC,CASSSQDRGRETQYF
TRBV7-2,few,TRBJ1-2,NA,TGTGCCAGCCGAAAAGGTGGAGGGGTCAACTATGGCTACACCTTC,CASRKGGGVNYGYTF
TRBV4-1,NA,TRBJ2-5,NA,TGCGCCAGCAGCCAAGATGGCGGGTCCGGGGAGACCCAGTACTTC,CASSQDGGSGETQYF
TRBV11-2,NA,TRBJ2-2,TRBD1,TGTGCCAGCAGCTCCAGACAGGGGGCAGGCGGGGAGCTGTTTTTT,CASSSRQGAGGELFF
TRBV11-3,NA,TRBJ2-2,TRBD2,TGTGCCAGCAGCCTCGGACTAGCGGGGACCGGGGAGCTGTTTTTT,CASSLGLAGTGELFF
TRBV6-5,few,TRBJ2-7,TRBD2,TGTGCCAGCAGTTACTCTAGCGGGGGGACCTCCTACGAGCAGTACTTC,CASSYSSGGTSYEQYF
TRBV5-1,NA,TRBJ1-4,NA,TGCGCCAGCAGCTTGGAAGGCCAGGGTAGCGAAAAACTGTTTTTT,CASSLEGQGSEKLFF
TRBV2,NA,TRBJ1-2,NA,TGTGCCAGCAGTGCCGTCCAAGGGGGTAATGGCTACACCTTC,CASSAVQGGNGYTF
TRBV18,NA,TRBJ1-5,TRBD1,TGTGCCAGCTCGCCGCGGACAGGGGGTGAAGAGCCCCAGCATTTT,CASSPRTGGEEPQHF
TRBV5-1,NA,TRBJ2-7,TRBD1,TGCGCCAGCAGCATTGGACAGGGGAGCGGCCAGCAGTACTTC,CASSIGQGSGQQYF
TRBV25-1,NA,TRBJ1-1,NA,TGTGCCTGCAGCCGGGGGGGTGACACTGAAGCTTTCTTT,CACSRGGDTEAFF
TRBV30,NA,TRBJ1-4,NA,TGTGCCTGGAGTGTTCAGGTTGAAAAACTGTTTTTT,CAWSVQVEKLFF
TRBV5-1,NA,TRBJ2-7,TRBD1,TGCGCCAGCAGCTCAAGGGGGACAGGGGGCGGCTACGAGCAGTACTTC,CASSSRGTGGGYEQYF
TRBV15,NA,TRBJ1-2,NA,TGTGCCACCAGCAGAGAACTTAGACAGAATTATGGCTACACCTTC,CATSRELRQNYGYTF